Presented here are 22 T cell receptor beta chains from one specimen sequenced in a study of control samples from healthy donors and cancer patients. Generated by immunoSEQ multiplex PCR, the TCRdb table keeps only in-frame clones and is missing some. The data contain about 51,000 clones, 88% of them seen just once; the ten biggest clones take up 40%. The sample was PBMCs. Every receptor here comes from a man in his fifties with head and neck cancer.

This chain connects TRBV2 to TRBJ2-5, with a weak D call TRBD2 (5 bases). CDR3 length: 14 residues. Germline values: CDR1 SNHLY, CDR2 FYNNEI. V lost 1 base and J 5 bases, leaving 11 bases between the germline ends. For the CDR3, the DNA is TGTGCCAGCAGTGAAGTAGGCCCGGGGGAGACCCAGTACTTC. As protein: CASSEVGPGETQYF.

The rearrangement links TRBV24-1 to TRBJ2-2, with D tentatively TRBD1 (6 bases). The V gene's germline CDR1 is KGHDR and CDR2 SFDVKD. The CDR3 has 18 amino acids. Deletions cut 12 bases from V and 3 bases from J, with 28 bases between. DNA for the CDR3: TGTGCCCCCCACAGGGTCCTCGAATTAAATTCTGACACCGGGGAGCTGTTTTTT. It encodes CAPHRVLELNSDTGELFF.

DNA of the CDR3: TGTGCCAGCCAAACGGGCAAACAAGAGACCCAGTACTTC. Protein sequence: CASQTGKQETQYF. The chain carries TRBV27 and TRBJ2-5; no definite D call. Germline lookup yields CDR1 MNHEY and CDR2 SMNVEV (reference sequence). Trimming removed 8 bases at V and 2 bases at J, with 12 bases between. The length of the CDR3 is 13 residues.

The chain recombines TRBV19 with TRBJ2-2; D is ambiguous. The CDR3 totals 15 residues. Germline-derived CDR1 and CDR2 are LNHDA and SQIVND (reference sequence). V shed 3 bases and J shed 5 bases, with 13 bases lying between them. CDR3 protein: CASSIERIVTGELFF. The CDR3 coding sequence is TGTGCCAGTAGTATCGAAAGGATTGTAACCGGGGAGCTGTTTTTT.

This rearrangement joins TRBV6-6 to TRBJ1-3; D gene ambiguous. The CDR3 extends over 16 amino acids. V lost 5 bases, J lost 4 bases, and 18 bases lay in between. Per the germline V gene, CDR1 is MNHNY and CDR2 is SVGAGI (reference sequence). As DNA, the CDR3 is TGTGCCAGCAGTCCGACCGGAACCCTGGGGGGAAACACCATATATTTT. Its translation: CASSPTGTLGGNTIYF.

CDR3 loop: CASSPTSSGGVGTQYF. CDR3 DNA: TGTGCCAGCAGCCCTACCTCTAGCGGGGGGGTGGGGACCCAGTACTTC. The V and J genes are TRBV3-1 (or the pseudogene TRBV3-2) and TRBJ2-5; 12 bases fit TRBD2. With 4 bases clipped from V and 7 bases from J, the junction kept 10 bases outside the gene matches. The CDR3 loop spans 16 amino acids. Germline assignment: CDR1 LGHDT and CDR2 YNNKEL (reference sequence).

The V call is TRBV7-9, the J call TRBJ2-3; TRBD2 aligns across 11 bases. The CDR3 contains 16 residues. Germline V gene sequence: CDR1 SEHNR, CDR2 FQNEAQ (reference sequence). After removal of 5 bases from V and 4 bases from J, the junction contained 8 bases not matched to a gene. CDR3 sequence reads: CASSPLLAGGADTQYF. CDR3 in DNA: TGTGCCAGCAGCCCCCTCTTAGCGGGAGGGGCAGATACGCAGTATTTT.

A few counts support this clone. The CDR3: CASSVEEIAGDIQETQYF. The CDR3 DNA reads TGTGCCAGCAGCGTAGAGGAGATAGCGGGGGATATCCAAGAGACCCAGTACTTC. The chain uses TRBV9 and TRBJ2-5; 9 bases line up with TRBD2. The CDR3 runs 18 residues. The ends lost 0 bases at V and 1 base at J; junction bases unmatched: 10. Germline CDR1 is SGDLS and CDR2 is YYNGEE.

The chain has TRBV13 and TRBJ2-7; D is unresolved. Trimming removed 1 base at V and 3 bases at J, with 4 bases between. The CDR3 consists of 12 residues. Germline V gene lookup returns CDR1 PRHDT and CDR2 FYEKMQ (reference sequence). In DNA form, the CDR3 reads TGTGCCAGCAGCTTAGAGGGCTACGAGCAGTACTTC. Translating gives CASSLEGYEQYF.

J is TRBJ2-7 and V is TRBV2; D may be TRBD1 or TRBD2 (6 bases each). Deletions cut 11 bases from V and 2 bases from J, with 22 bases between. CDR3 size: 15 residues. CDR1 and CDR2 from the germline V gene are SNHLY and FYNNEI. CDR3 region: CAVSEGGSRTYEQYF. CDR3 nucleotides: TGTGCCGTCTCAGAGGGGGGTTCAAGGACCTACGAGCAGTACTTC.

The chain uses TRBV9 and TRBJ2-4; no clear D gene. V shed 0 bases and J shed 0 bases, with 10 bases lying between them. The CDR3 is 16 amino acids. The germline V gene has CDR1 SGDLS and CDR2 YYNGEE. The CDR3 DNA is TGTGCCAGCAGCGTAGGGTATGGTGGAGCCAAAAACATTCAGTACTTC. This sequence encodes CASSVGYGGAKNIQYF.

The genes are TRBV18 and TRBJ1-2, with D hard to call. There are 14 residues in the CDR3. The V gene's germline CDR1 is KGHSH and CDR2 LQKENI. The V and J ends lost 2 bases and 8 bases respectively, with 15 bases between them. DNA for the CDR3: TGTGCCAGCTCACCAGAAGCCAGGTTGGTCGGCTACACCTTC. Translating it yields CASSPEARLVGYTF.

V and J are TRBV4-1 and TRBJ2-1; 7 positions match TRBD1. With 0 bases clipped from V and 7 bases from J, the junction kept 3 bases outside the gene matches. Germline V gene data show CDR1 as MGHRA and CDR2 as YSYEKL. The CDR3 has 14 amino acids. The CDR3 DNA follows: TGCGCCAGCAGCCAAGATCGGACAGGTAATGAGCAGTTCTTC. It translates to CASSQDRTGNEQFF.

V is TRBV24-1 and J is TRBJ2-7; D is ambiguous. Germline-derived CDR1 and CDR2 are KGHDR and SFDVKD. V dropped 6 bases and J dropped 5 bases, with 7 bases sitting between them. The CDR3 has 11 amino acids. CDR3 region: CATSLADEQYF. For the CDR3, the DNA is TGTGCCACCAGTCTCGCTGACGAGCAGTACTTC.

V gene TRBV9 combines with J gene TRBJ1-4; 8 nucleotides match TRBD1. The ends lost 3 bases at V and 6 bases at J; junction bases unmatched: 7. The germline gives CDR1 SGDLS, CDR2 YYNGEE. CDR3 size: 15 residues. The DNA of the CDR3 is TGTGCCAGCAGCGCGAACAGGGGGGTGGATGAAAAACTGTTTTTT. Translated, it gives CASSANRGVDEKLFF.

V is TRBV13 and J is TRBJ1-5; a possible D gene is TRBD1 (5 bases). With 7 bases removed from V and 6 bases from J, the gap between germline ends came to 19 bases. Looked up from germline, CDR1 is PRHDT and CDR2 is FYEKMQ (reference sequence). The CDR3 has 15 amino acids. The DNA of the CDR3 is TGTGCCAGCACCCGGAAAGGGGATGGAAGTCAGCCCCAGCATTTT. Translating it yields CASTRKGDGSQPQHF. The full variable domain, its missing parts supplied by reference TRBV13 and TRBJ1-5, is AAGVIQSPRHLIKEKRETATLKCYPIPRHDTVYWYQQGPGQDPQFLISFYEKMQSDKGSIPDRFSAQQFSDYHSELNMSSLELGDSALYFCASTRKGDGSQPQHFGDGTRLSIL.

Only one count was recorded for this clone. The genes are TRBV10-1 and TRBJ2-2; 7 bases match TRBD2. Germline trimming cut 6 bases from V and 2 bases from J; bases unmatched to any gene: 3. The CDR3 loop spans 14 amino acids. Germline CDR1 reads WNHNN; CDR2 reads SYGVQD (reference sequence). This CDR3 reads CASSGGSNTGELFF. CDR3 in DNA: TGCGCCAGCAGCGGGGGGTCCAACACCGGGGAGCTGTTTTTT.

The V call is TRBV5-6, the J call TRBJ1-1; D not certain. The CDR3 is 12 amino acids. Germline V gene lookup returns CDR1 SGHDT and CDR2 YYEEEE. Trimming cost V 5 bases and J 9 bases, with 14 bases left between them. Here the CDR3 reads CASSYQASQAFF. The DNA for the CDR3 is TGTGCCAGCAGTTACCAGGCTTCTCAAGCTTTCTTT. The whole variable domain, filled in from reference TRBV5-6 and TRBJ1-1, reads DAGVTQSPTHLIKTRGQQVTLRCSPKSGHDTVSWYQQALGQGPQFIFQYYEEEERQRGNFPDRFSGHQFPNYSSELNVNALLLGDSALYLCASSYQASQAFFGQGTRLTVV.

CDR3 protein: CASSRWGVRTNYGYTF. Written as DNA, the CDR3 is TGTGCCAGCAGCCGTTGGGGGGTCAGGACCAACTATGGCTACACCTTC. The gene calls are TRBV3-1 (or the pseudogene TRBV3-2) and TRBJ1-2; maybe TRBD1 (5 bases). This CDR3 is 16 amino acids long. V dropped 4 bases and J dropped 2 bases, with 17 bases sitting between them. Germline CDR1 reads LGHDT; CDR2 reads YNNKEL (reference sequence).

V and J are TRBV27 and TRBJ2-3; tentatively, D is TRBD1 or TRBD2 (5 bases each). The germline V and J ends were trimmed by 8 bases and 1 base, with 13 bases remaining between them. This CDR3 contains 14 residues. Per the germline V gene, CDR1 is MNHEY and CDR2 is SMNVEV (reference sequence). CDR3 region: CASGFGDGTDTQYF. The CDR3 DNA is TGTGCCAGCGGCTTTGGGGACGGCACAGATACGCAGTATTTT.

The CDR3 bases are TGTGCCAGTAGTTTTGCGGTTTGGGCTCGGACAGATACGCAGTATTTT. It translates to CASSFAVWARTDTQYF. V is TRBV19 and J is TRBJ2-3; D unresolved. CDR1 is LNHDA, CDR2 SQIVND, per germline (reference sequence). The CDR3 is made up of 16 amino acids. V lost 5 bases and J lost 3, with 18 bases in between.

This rearrangement joins TRBV11-2 to TRBJ2-1, with 11 bases lining up with TRBD2. This CDR3 region has 17 residues. Germline CDR1 reads SGHAT; CDR2 reads FQNNGV. The J segment lost 0 bases and the V segment lost 4 bases, leaving 5 bases of the junction unmatched. CDR3 sequence (DNA): TGTGCCAGCAGCTCCGGGACTAGCGGAAGCTCCTACAATGAGCAGTTCTTC. Amino acid sequence: CASSSGTSGSSYNEQFF.